This T cell receptor beta chain was sequenced in a study of blood T cell repertoires in COVID-19. The wider study: Spain, Italy and the United States supplied samples that represented acute and convalescent COVID-19. T cells, B-cell-depleted T cells, or PBMCs supplied cDNA or gDNA.

Libraries were prepared by immunoSEQ multiplex PCR; TCRdb keeps only in-frame clonotypes and omits some of them. Counted here are a few hundred thousand clones, around 85% occurring once; the ten biggest clones make up roughly 3.9%. V lost 6 bases, J lost 6 bases, and 20 bases lay in between. Germline V CDR1 and CDR2: MDHEN, SYDVKM. CDR3 length: 15 amino acids. This clone was seen only once. The sample consisted of peripheral blood. The J gene is TRBJ1-2, the V gene TRBV28; possible D gene TRBD1, 5 bases. This clonotype was sampled from a woman aged 18-29 years with acute or convalescent COVID-19. CDR3 sequence (DNA): TGTGCCAGCAGCCCTACACAGCAGGGAGGAGATGGCTACACCTTC. Translating gives CASSPTQQGGDGYTF.